Listed below are T cell receptor beta chains from one sample, sequenced in a study of regulatory and conventional T cells in RAG deficiency. Clones were read by immunoSEQ multiplex PCR, and TCRdb kept only the in-frame ones, dropping some. The table shows some 35,000 clones, with 75% to 80% occurring only once. A further study also used this sample, focusing on regulatory T cells.

The specimen sequenced was CD4+ effector T cells sorted from blood. The receptors were gathered from a human donor in good health. The CDR3 runs from the conserved cysteine through the conserved F or W.

TRBV5-6 | CASRPLGPMNTEAFF
TRBV29-1 | CSASGGLGSNTEAFF
TRBV29-1 | CSVGDSRRATNEKLFF
TRBV5-1 | CASSTDGNYGYTF
TRBV6-1 | CASTTTGPNYGYTF
TRBV19 | CASSLYRGYEKLFF
TRBV21-1 | CASSSRPHGDTEAFF
TRBV6-4 | CASSDSRGTGPSPLHF
TRBV28 | CASRGTYEQYF
TRBV5-1 | CASSSRAGSSSYNEQFF
TRBV10-1 | CASSAGTPVGEQFF
TRBV18 | CASSRLGQGPLYNSPLHF
TRBV7-9 | CASSFRDRDAFF
TRBV2 | CATTTDNYGYTF
TRBV5-1 | CASSFRQGAGYGYTF
TRBV2 | CASSEEGQQYF
TRBV25-1 | CASSEGASPLHF
TRBV5-1 | CASSSRDRTVNEQFF
TRBV9 | CASSVGTSGYEQFF
TRBV2 | CASSPVRLTSNQPQHF
TRBV6-5 | CASSYSGSNQPQHF
TRBV28 | CASSLDGNYGYTF
TRBV11-2 | CASSMLAGGPYQFF
TRBV7-9 | CASSGVGRGDTEAFF
TRBV14 | CASSQEPGQGLYEQYF
TRBV27 | CASARQGGPGNTIYF
TRBV6-5 | CASSYSGTDSYEQYF
TRBV5-1 | CASSRGSRYQETQYF
TRBV13 | CASSSWTTQQFF
TRBV6-5 | CASSFGRSQSQEKLFF
TRBV6-1 | CASDRTGTLFTEAFF
TRBV6-5 | CASSYETDTEAFF
TRBV6-5 | CASSYFGQFNTEAFF
TRBV7-8 | CASSIGRNTEAFF
TRBV28 | CASSPLGDITDTQYF